Reported below is one TCR beta chain. This sample stems from a study of OX40 agonist ivuxolimab in advanced cancers. At the level of the study: Mean age approximately 59 years, range about 23 to 80; 82.7% male. Three patients showed partial responses: one hepatocellular carcinoma and two cutaneous melanoma cases.

TCRdb keeps only in-frame clones here, not all; method: immunoSEQ multiplex PCR. The repertoire has 13,000 to 15,000 clones, approximately 80% of them found once; the top ten carry roughly 20%. V was pared by 4 bases and J by 1 base, with 11 bases between. CDR3 size: 15 residues. Germline loops: CDR1 LGHNA, CDR2 YSLEER. The material sequenced was CD4+ or CD8+ T cells sorted from blood, taken in a trial of the OX40 agonist ivuxolimab. The TCR comes from an adult with an advanced solid tumor such as melanoma, head and neck, liver or kidney cancer. The rearrangement links TRBV4-3 to TRBJ2-1; D is ambiguous. CDR3 protein: CASSLRMGSYNEQFF. CDR3 sequence (DNA): TGCGCCAGCAGCCTGAGGATGGGATCCTACAATGAGCAGTTCTTC.